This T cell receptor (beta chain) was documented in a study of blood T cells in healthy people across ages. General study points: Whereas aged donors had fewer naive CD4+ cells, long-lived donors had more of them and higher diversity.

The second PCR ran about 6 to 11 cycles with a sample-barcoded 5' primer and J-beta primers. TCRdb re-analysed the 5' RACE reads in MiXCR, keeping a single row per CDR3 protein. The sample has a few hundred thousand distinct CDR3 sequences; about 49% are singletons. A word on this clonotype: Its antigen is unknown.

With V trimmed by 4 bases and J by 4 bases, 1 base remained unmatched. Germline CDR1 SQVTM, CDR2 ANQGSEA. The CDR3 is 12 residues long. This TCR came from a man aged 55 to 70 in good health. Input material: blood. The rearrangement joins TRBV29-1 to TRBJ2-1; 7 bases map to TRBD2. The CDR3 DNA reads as TGCAGCGTTGGGGACTATTACAATGAGCAGTTCTTC. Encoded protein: CSVGDYYNEQFF.